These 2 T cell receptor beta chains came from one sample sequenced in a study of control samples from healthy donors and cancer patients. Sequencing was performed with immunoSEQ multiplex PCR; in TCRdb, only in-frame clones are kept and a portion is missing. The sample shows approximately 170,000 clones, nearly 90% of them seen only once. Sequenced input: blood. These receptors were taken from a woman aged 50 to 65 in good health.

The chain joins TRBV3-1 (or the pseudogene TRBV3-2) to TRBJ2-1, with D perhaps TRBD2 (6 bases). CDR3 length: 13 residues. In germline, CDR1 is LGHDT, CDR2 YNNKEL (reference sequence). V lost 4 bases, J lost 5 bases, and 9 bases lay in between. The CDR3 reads CASSPGVHNEQFF. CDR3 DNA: TGTGCCAGCAGCCCGGGAGTCCACAATGAGCAGTTCTTC.

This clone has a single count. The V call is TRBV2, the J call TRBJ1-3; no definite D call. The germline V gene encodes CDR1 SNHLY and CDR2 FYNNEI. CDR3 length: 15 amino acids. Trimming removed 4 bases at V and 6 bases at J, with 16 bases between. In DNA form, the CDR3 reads TGTGCCAGCAGTGTAGGACCGACTTTGTCAAACACCATATATTTT. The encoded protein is CASSVGPTLSNTIYF.